These 3 T cell receptor beta chains came from one sample sequenced in a study of molecular identifiers for immune sequencing clone quantification. TCRdb redid the calling of the PCR reads with MiXCR, one entry per CDR3 protein. Seen here are 75,000 to 95,000 distinct CDR3 sequences, around a quarter observed once, and the top ten hold 0.6% to 0.95%. The sample taken for sequencing was naive CD8+ T cells from blood, with Jurkat cell RNA spiked in. The sample's subset: FACS-sorted CD8+CD4-CCR7+CD45RA+ naive T cells. The receptors were gathered from a human donor in good health. Some libraries in this study had Jurkat cell RNA spiked in.

This clonotype was detected only a few times. The chain employs TRBV27 and TRBJ2-5; D might be TRBD2 (5 bases). This CDR3 contains 14 residues. Between the trimmed V and J ends, which lost 2 bases and 5 bases, there was a span of 12 bases. From germline, CDR1 is MNHEY and CDR2 SMNVEV (reference sequence). CDR3 DNA: TGTGCCAGCAGTTTAGTTCGGGGTTCGGAGACCCAGTACTTC. It is translated as CASSLVRGSETQYF.

This clonotype has a handful of counts. V gene TRBV12-3 or TRBV12-4 combines with J gene TRBJ2-7; 9 positions match TRBD2. V dropped 6 bases and J dropped 2; count of bases not matched to a gene: 8. This CDR3 comprises 15 residues. CDR3 sequence: CASRAGTSTTYEQYF. The DNA for the CDR3 is TGTGCCAGCAGGGCCGGGACTAGCACAACCTACGAGCAGTACTTC.

In this sample, this clonotype turned up many times. CDR3 in DNA: TGCAGTGCTAGAGATTCGCAGTTTAACACTGAAGCTTTCTTT. It codes for CSARDSQFNTEAFF. V usage is TRBV20-1 and J usage is TRBJ1-1; D gene unclear. CDR1 is DFQATT, CDR2 SNEGSKA, per germline (reference sequence). This CDR3 is built from 14 residues. Trimming pared 0 bases from V and 2 bases from J, leaving 10 bases between.